The clone carrying this TCR beta chain was observed at least ten times. The sample's time point: before trial treatment. Advanced solid tumors lacking tumor-infiltrating lymphocytes characterized eligible patients. These data come from a study of low-dose radiotherapy and immunotherapy resistance in tumors. Study-wide context: Intravenous administration to patients comprised nivolumab at 240 mg every two weeks and ipilimumab at 1 mg/kg every six weeks.

CDR3 size: 15 residues. The germline CDR1 and CDR2 sequences are SGHAT and FQNNGV. V lost 4 bases to trimming and J lost 2 bases, with 15 bases between them. TRAV- and TRBV-specific primers primed first-strand cDNA, covering alpha and beta chains. Using a constant-region primer together with a V-primer adapter, TCRs were subjected to roughly 18 PCR cycles of amplification. Using its own MiXCR run on the reads, TCRdb lists one record per CDR3 protein. The sample consists of about 60,000 distinct CDR3 sequences, under 30% of them appearing once. The source was PBMCs, collected before treatment. The receptor was derived from a male donor with prostate cancer. J is TRBJ2-7 and V is TRBV11-2; no clear D gene. The CDR3 DNA reads as TGTGCCAGCAGCTCCCTTCGTCAGGATGCCTACGAGCAGTACTTC. This translates into CASSSLRQDAYEQYF.